The 2 T cell receptor beta chains reported below all come from one sample, sequenced in a study of T-cell memory formation after mild COVID-19 (dated by TCRdb to about 2021). Preparation of the library involved 5' RACE. The run used an Illumina NovaSeq 6000. TCRdb reprocessed the public reads (quality trimming at Q25 with fastp, clone calling with MiXCR) and kept in-frame beta chains. Records with the same CDR3 protein are collapsed into one entry carrying the most frequent genes and DNA. This sample is represented by approximately 450,000 distinct CDR3 sequences; 15% to 20% of them were singletons. Approximately 13% of the sample comes from the top ten. Sequenced: PBMCs or a T cell subset sorted from them (not recorded which). The origin of the receptors is an adult woman who had mild COVID-19 (a few samples of this study predate the infection). The sample titles of this study are shuffled in the database, so cell type and time point are left out; the donor was told from shared clones.

V gene TRBV29-1 combines with J gene TRBJ1-1, with D unclear. CDR1 and CDR2 from the germline V gene are SQVTM and ANQGSEA. This CDR3 has 12 amino acids. Trimming stripped 4 bases from V and 0 bases from J, with 6 bases between. CDR3 protein: CSVVQLNTEAFF. The CDR3, as DNA: TGCAGCGTTGTGCAGCTGAACACTGAAGCTTTCTTT.

There are many counts of this clonotype. This rearrangement joins TRBV9 to TRBJ2-3, with 10 positions matching TRBD2. There are 17 residues in the CDR3. The V segment lost 1 base and the J segment 1 base; nucleotides outside the gene matches: 6. CDR1 is SGDLS, CDR2 YYNGEE, per germline. CDR3 DNA sequence: TGTGCCAGCAGCGTAACAACCGGGACTAGCGGCACAGATACGCAGTATTTT. Amino acid sequence: CASSVTTGTSGTDTQYF. The full variable domain, with the rest looked up from reference TRBV9 and TRBJ2-3, is DSGVTQTPKHLITATGQRVTLRCSPRSGDLSVYWYQQSLDQGLQFLIQYYNGEERAKGNILERFSAQQFPDLHSELNLSSLELGDSALYFCASSVTTGTSGTDTQYFGPGTRLTVL.